This T cell receptor beta chain is drawn from a study of T cell repertoires in cytomegalovirus infection. Study-wide context: Use of recently identified HLA-C-restricted and well-studied HLA-B-restricted CMV epitopes was part of the study. TCR beta signatures that were public indicated CMV infection and matching HLA type.

This clonotype was seen only once. Its cognate antigen is unknown. TCRdb processed the reads anew with MiXCR; each CDR3 protein has one entry. The table has 900,000 to 950,000 distinct CDR3 sequences, approximately 31% seen once. Study observations and caveats: Adding up the frequency of public TCR beta families identified people who carried CMV plus the relevant HLA. HLA-C-restricted CMV-specific TCR beta clonotypes prevailed in the ex vivo response.

Germline V gives CDR1 DFQATT, CDR2 SNEGSKA (reference sequence). V lost 3 bases and J lost 6, with 6 bases in between. CDR3 length: 11 residues. The chain carries TRBV20-1 and TRBJ2-1, with D uncertain. Sequences were derived from cultured CD8+ T cells from PBMCs, sampled from culture after CMV antigen stimulation. The clonotype comes from a human donor in good health (CMV status not recorded). Some clones in this sample may be carry-over from other donors' samples. CDR3 amino acids: CSARQTNEQFF. CDR3 coding DNA: TGCAGTGCTAGGCAAACCAATGAGCAGTTCTTC.